This is a list of T cell receptor beta chains from one sample in a study of T-cell reconstitution after alpha-beta-depleted transplantation in children. MiXCR was run by TCRdb on the PCR reads, yielding one entry per CDR3 protein. The table shows under 250,000 distinct CDR3 sequences, with roughly a sixth occurring only once. Here the sequenced sample was PBMCs, mostly from graft donor cells, taken 360 days after TCRalphabeta/CD19-depleted stem cell transplant. The receptors originated from a male patient aged 2 to 9 who had a stem cell transplant for acute lymphoblastic leukemia, so the T cells may come from the graft donor. Each CDR3 is given with its conserved first and last residue. The D gene is left open where the match is weak. Some rows mark clone size as missing; the rest say once, few, many or name a class of expanded clone.

CDR3aa: CASSYNSYNSPLHF
CDR3nt: TGTGCCAGCAGTTACAACAGCTATAATTCACCCCTCCACTTT
abundance: -
v_gene: TRBV6-5
d_gene: -
j_gene: TRBJ1-6

CDR3aa: CASSLYVTGGDGEAFF
CDR3nt: TGCGCCAGCAGCTTGTATGTGACAGGGGGAGATGGTGAAGCTTTCTTT
abundance: -
v_gene: TRBV5-1
d_gene: TRBD1
j_gene: TRBJ1-1

CDR3aa: CASSLARGFSYNEQFF
CDR3nt: TGTGCCAGCAGTTTAGCGCGGGGGTTCTCCTACAATGAGCAGTTCTTC
abundance: -
v_gene: TRBV12-3/TRBV12-4
d_gene: TRBD2
j_gene: TRBJ2-1

CDR3aa: CASSLAATSGGARYNEQFF
CDR3nt: TGCGCCAGCAGCTTGGCGGCGACTAGCGGGGGGGCTCGGTACAATGAGCAGTTCTTC
abundance: -
v_gene: TRBV5-1
d_gene: TRBD2
j_gene: TRBJ2-1

CDR3aa: CASSTPGGKEQYF
CDR3nt: TGTGCCAGCAGTACTCCAGGGGGAAAGGAGCAGTACTTC
abundance: many
v_gene: TRBV7-3
d_gene: TRBD1
j_gene: TRBJ2-7

CDR3aa: CAISDGQAREQYF
CDR3nt: TGTGCCATCAGTGACGGACAGGCTCGCGAGCAGTACTTC
abundance: few
v_gene: TRBV10-3
d_gene: TRBD1
j_gene: TRBJ2-7

CDR3aa: CASSSRDRAFWGYTF
CDR3nt: TGTGCCAGCAGCAGCCGGGACAGGGCTTTTTGGGGCTACACCTTC
abundance: few
v_gene: TRBV3-1
d_gene: TRBD1
j_gene: TRBJ1-2

CDR3aa: CASSLAVRGETQYF
CDR3nt: TGTGCCAGCAGCTTAGCCGTCCGGGGAGAGACCCAGTACTTC
abundance: -
v_gene: TRBV11-2
d_gene: -
j_gene: TRBJ2-5

CDR3aa: CASSREAVSYEQYF
CDR3nt: TGTGCCAGCAGTCGAGAGGCGGTCTCCTACGAGCAGTACTTC
abundance: -
v_gene: TRBV6-1
d_gene: -
j_gene: TRBJ2-7

CDR3aa: CATFDSYEQYF
CDR3nt: TGTGCCACCTTCGACAGTTACGAGCAGTACTTC
abundance: many
v_gene: TRBV28
d_gene: -
j_gene: TRBJ2-7

CDR3aa: CSTGDIGGRIYGYTF
CDR3nt: TGCAGCACAGGGGATATTGGGGGTAGGATCTATGGCTACACCTTC
abundance: many
v_gene: TRBV29-1
d_gene: TRBD1
j_gene: TRBJ1-2

CDR3aa: CASLGGWNTEAFF
CDR3nt: TGTGCCAGTTTGGGGGGGTGGAACACTGAAGCTTTCTTT
abundance: few
v_gene: TRBV12-3/TRBV12-4
d_gene: -
j_gene: TRBJ1-1

CDR3aa: CASSSGLARDTQYF
CDR3nt: TGTGCCAGCAGCTCGGGACTAGCCAGAGATACGCAGTATTTT
abundance: many
v_gene: TRBV7-2
d_gene: TRBD2
j_gene: TRBJ2-3

CDR3aa: CASSLVELAGGSNTGELFF
CDR3nt: TGTGCCAGCAGCTTAGTCGAACTAGCGGGGGGCTCGAACACCGGGGAGCTGTTTTTT
abundance: -
v_gene: TRBV11-2
d_gene: TRBD2
j_gene: TRBJ2-2

CDR3aa: CASTGGPQALGGYTF
CDR3nt: TGCGCCAGCACCGGCGGGCCACAGGCTCTCGGAGGCTACACCTTC
abundance: -
v_gene: TRBV5-1
d_gene: -
j_gene: TRBJ1-2

CDR3aa: CASSLPTGQSYEQYF
CDR3nt: TGTGCCAGCTCACTTCCCACGGGACAGAGTTACGAGCAGTACTTC
abundance: few
v_gene: TRBV18
d_gene: TRBD1
j_gene: TRBJ2-7

CDR3aa: CASRPRGVSYTF
CDR3nt: TGTGCCAGCAGGCCCCGGGGGGTTAGCTACACCTTC
abundance: -
v_gene: TRBV6-6
d_gene: -
j_gene: TRBJ1-2

CDR3aa: CASSDPPGGTYEQYF
CDR3nt: TGTGCCAGCAGTGACCCCCCGGGCGGGACCTACGAGCAGTACTTC
abundance: -
v_gene: TRBV12-3/TRBV12-4
d_gene: -
j_gene: TRBJ2-7

CDR3aa: CASSHSELAKNIQYF
CDR3nt: TGTGCCAGCAGCCATAGCGAGTTAGCCAAAAACATTCAGTACTTC
abundance: many
v_gene: TRBV7-9
d_gene: -
j_gene: TRBJ2-4

CDR3aa: CASSHGQGGQETQYF
CDR3nt: TGCGCCAGCAGCCATGGACAGGGGGGCCAAGAGACCCAGTACTTC
abundance: few
v_gene: TRBV4-3
d_gene: TRBD1
j_gene: TRBJ2-5

CDR3aa: CASSLTGTGYNEQFF
CDR3nt: TGTGCCAGCAGCTTGACCGGGACAGGGTACAATGAGCAGTTCTTC
abundance: many
v_gene: TRBV7-8
d_gene: TRBD1
j_gene: TRBJ2-1

CDR3aa: CASSIPRGQGYNEQFF
CDR3nt: TGTGCCAGCAGTATTCCGAGGGGACAGGGTTACAATGAGCAGTTCTTC
abundance: -
v_gene: TRBV2
d_gene: TRBD1
j_gene: TRBJ2-1

CDR3aa: CSAASGGAVDTQYF
CDR3nt: TGCAGTGCAGCTAGCGGGGGGGCTGTAGATACGCAGTATTTT
abundance: many
v_gene: TRBV20-1
d_gene: TRBD2
j_gene: TRBJ2-3

CDR3aa: CASKTTGMRQPQHF
CDR3nt: TGTGCCAGCAAAACAACAGGGATGCGCCAGCCCCAGCATTTT
abundance: -
v_gene: TRBV28
d_gene: -
j_gene: TRBJ1-5

CDR3aa: CASRGTSYGYTF
CDR3nt: TGTGCCAGCAGGGGGACATCCTATGGCTACACCTTC
abundance: -
v_gene: TRBV12-3/TRBV12-4
d_gene: -
j_gene: TRBJ1-2

CDR3aa: CASSLTGRSSLSTDTQYF
CDR3nt: TGTGCCAGCAGCTTAACCGGCCGCAGTTCGCTAAGCACAGATACGCAGTATTTT
abundance: -
v_gene: TRBV11-1
d_gene: -
j_gene: TRBJ2-3

CDR3aa: CASSLQETYEQYF
CDR3nt: TGTGCCAGCAGTTTACAGGAGACCTACGAGCAGTACTTC
abundance: -
v_gene: TRBV7-6
d_gene: -
j_gene: TRBJ2-7

CDR3aa: CAVGVSSTTEAFF
CDR3nt: TGTGCCGTAGGGGTTTCCTCAACCACTGAAGCTTTCTTT
abundance: few
v_gene: TRBV27
d_gene: -
j_gene: TRBJ1-1

CDR3aa: CATSLTRKDTQYF
CDR3nt: TGTGCCACCAGCCTGACTAGAAAAGATACGCAGTATTTT
abundance: -
v_gene: TRBV15
d_gene: -
j_gene: TRBJ2-3

CDR3aa: CASSSDRGYEQYF
CDR3nt: TGCGCCAGCAGCTCGGACAGGGGCTACGAGCAGTACTTC
abundance: many
v_gene: TRBV5-1
d_gene: TRBD1
j_gene: TRBJ2-7

CDR3aa: CASTTGPLNTEAFF
CDR3nt: TGCGCCAGCACCACGGGGCCATTGAACACTGAAGCTTTCTTT
abundance: many
v_gene: TRBV5-1
d_gene: -
j_gene: TRBJ1-1

CDR3aa: CASAPPGYNEQFF
CDR3nt: TGCGCCAGCGCTCCCCCAGGCTACAATGAGCAGTTCTTC
abundance: few
v_gene: TRBV5-1
d_gene: -
j_gene: TRBJ2-1

CDR3aa: CASSWTSGTLAIQYF
CDR3nt: TGTGCCAGCAGTTGGACTAGCGGGACTCTAGCGATCCAGTACTTC
abundance: few
v_gene: TRBV28
d_gene: TRBD2
j_gene: TRBJ2-5

CDR3aa: CASSQEGSTGELFF
CDR3nt: TGTGCCAGCAGCCAAGAGGGTAGCACCGGGGAGCTGTTTTTT
abundance: -
v_gene: TRBV4-2
d_gene: -
j_gene: TRBJ2-2

CDR3aa: CASSFGLEAFF
CDR3nt: TGTGCCAGCAGTTTCGGTCTAGAAGCTTTCTTT
abundance: -
v_gene: TRBV12-3/TRBV12-4
d_gene: -
j_gene: TRBJ1-1

CDR3aa: CASSVRAGNTGELFF
CDR3nt: TGTGCCAGCAGTGTAAGGGCGGGGAACACCGGGGAGCTGTTTTTT
abundance: few
v_gene: TRBV2
d_gene: -
j_gene: TRBJ2-2

CDR3aa: CASSSGADYEQYF
CDR3nt: TGTGCCAGCAGCTCCGGGGCAGACTACGAGCAGTACTTC
abundance: few
v_gene: TRBV7-9
d_gene: -
j_gene: TRBJ2-7

CDR3aa: CATSSGLEREETQYF
CDR3nt: TGTGCCACCAGCAGTGGGCTTGAAAGAGAAGAGACCCAGTACTTC
abundance: -
v_gene: TRBV15
d_gene: -
j_gene: TRBJ2-5

CDR3aa: CASSGGGDNSPLHF
CDR3nt: TGCGCCAGCAGCGGGGGCGGAGATAATTCACCCCTCCACTTT
abundance: -
v_gene: TRBV5-1
d_gene: -
j_gene: TRBJ1-6

CDR3aa: CASSLAAGGETQYF
CDR3nt: TGCGCCAGCAGCTTGGCCGCGGGGGGAGAGACCCAGTACTTC
abundance: few
v_gene: TRBV5-1
d_gene: TRBD2
j_gene: TRBJ2-5

CDR3aa: CASSVGNNEQFF
CDR3nt: TGTGCCAGCAGTGTCGGCAACAATGAGCAGTTCTTC
abundance: many
v_gene: TRBV9
d_gene: -
j_gene: TRBJ2-1